The T cell receptor (beta chain) described here comes from a study of shared clonotypes between healthy human individuals. The germline CDR1 and CDR2 sequences are PRHDT and FYEKMQ (reference sequence). The germline V and J ends were trimmed by 0 bases and 0 bases, with 10 bases remaining between them. This CDR3 is 16 amino acids long. Genomic DNA belonging to each subset was distributed in equal measure over several immunoSEQ plates. The method was immunoSEQ multiplex PCR; TCRdb's version includes in-frame clones alone and lacks a portion of them. The sample has more than 450,000 clones, 70% to 80% seen once.

This chain connects TRBV13 to TRBJ2-3, with a possible D match to TRBD2 (5 bases). The sequenced sample consisted of PBMCs. This clonotype originated in a woman aged 40 to 50 in good health. Some clones in this sample may be carry-over from other donors' samples. CDR3 region: CASSLGYASSTDTQYF. CDR3 bases: TGTGCCAGCAGCTTAGGTTATGCTAGCAGCACAGATACGCAGTATTTT.